The clone carrying this T cell receptor beta chain was counted only a few times. This entry belongs to a study of Graves' ophthalmopathy and Graves' hyperthyroidism. The junction had 4 bases not matched to a gene; V was cut back by 2 bases and J by 0 bases. The CDR3 totals 16 residues. The germline V gene encodes CDR1 MNHNS and CDR2 SASEGT. RNA transcripts yielded amplified TCR beta CDR3 regions. HTBI primers were employed in first-round RT-PCR, then a second-round multiplex PCR followed. Using its own MiXCR run on the multiplex PCR reads, TCRdb lists one record per CDR3 protein. The table records over 650,000 distinct CDR3 sequences, about 38% of them present only once.

The source is an adult man with Graves' ophthalmopathy. The chain is built from TRBV6-1 and TRBJ1-5; 7 bases align to TRBD1. Sequencing was performed on peripheral blood. CDR3 amino acids: CASSERRGRSNQPQHF. The CDR3 DNA reads TGTGCCAGCAGTGAAAGGAGGGGGCGTAGCAATCAGCCCCAGCATTTT.